Listed below are T cell receptor beta chains from one sample, sequenced in a study of T cells in Graves' hyperthyroidism and ophthalmopathy. TCRdb passed the multiplex PCR reads through MiXCR, listing each CDR3 protein once. The sample records over 150,000 distinct CDR3 sequences, 15% to 20% being singletons. The sample consisted of blood. Receptors were obtained from a woman aged 45-60 years with Graves' hyperthyroidism. The conserved cysteine and the conserved F or W are not part of the CDR3 here. The D gene is left open where the match is weak.

j_call v_call d_call cdr3_aa
TRBJ1-5 TRBV19 - ASSIGSYSNQPQH
TRBJ1-1 TRBV11-2 - ASSPNTEAF
TRBJ2-3 TRBV7-2 - ASSLSPHTDTQY
TRBJ2-1 TRBV7-9 TRBD2 ASSLNSLAANEQF
TRBJ1-2 TRBV20-1 - SVGGSNYGYT
TRBJ1-1 TRBV19 - ASTLVGGAEAF
TRBJ1-2 TRBV7-6 - ASSLAKGGRDYGYT
TRBJ1-5 TRBV12-3/TRBV12-4 - ASSRGADGNQPQH
TRBJ2-5 TRBV7-2 TRBD2 ASSFMVAGYLETQY
TRBJ1-2 TRBV14 - ASSPQGFGFGYT
TRBJ2-7 TRBV7-2 - ASSTRTAYEQY
TRBJ2-1 TRBV4-1 - ASSLGGSEQF
TRBJ2-3 TRBV11-2 - ASSSTRDPPWDTQY
TRBJ1-5 TRBV5-5 TRBD1 ASSMGQNNQPQH
TRBJ1-2 TRBV6-1 - ASSFTSPRAEGYT
TRBJ1-5 TRBV28 - ASSFRRGWSNQPQH
TRBJ2-3 TRBV6-1 TRBD2 ASKPGLAGGFYSTDTQY
TRBJ2-2 TRBV7-6 TRBD1 ASSPDRGWGELF
TRBJ2-2 TRBV7-6 - ASSPVGADIKTGELF
TRBJ1-1 TRBV12-3/TRBV12-4 TRBD1 ASSFVTGGATEAF
TRBJ2-7 TRBV5-6 - ASSSWPGPSYEQY
TRBJ1-2 TRBV3-1 TRBD1 ASSRGRGTGGYT
TRBJ1-1 TRBV28 - ASSFGAGMGTEAF
TRBJ2-1 TRBV24-1 TRBD2 ATSDAVLAGHNEQF
TRBJ1-5 TRBV20-1 - SARVDSNQPQH
TRBJ2-7 TRBV18 - ASSPLDGKPYEQY
TRBJ2-5 TRBV12-3/TRBV12-4 - ASSGTLETQY
TRBJ1-1 TRBV7-6 - ASSPNKVTEAF
TRBJ2-3 TRBV7-9 - ASSLAVGSTDTQY
TRBJ1-5 TRBV28 - ASSLYRNQPQH
TRBJ1-1 TRBV19 - ASRPTMNTEAF
TRBJ2-7 TRBV6-6 - ASSFGQTTSYEQY
TRBJ2-1 TRBV2 TRBD1 ASFGQGAGNEQF
TRBJ1-2 TRBV19 TRBD1 ASTTPWTGNGYT
TRBJ2-2 TRBV19 TRBD2 ASSIPGGATGGELF
TRBJ1-6 TRBV7-2 - ASSLARSQGYNSPLH
TRBJ1-1 TRBV20-1 - SAPGPRGTEAF
TRBJ2-5 TRBV5-1 TRBD1 ASSLGTGAPQETQY
TRBJ2-1 TRBV13 - ASSSGPRNEQF
TRBJ1-1 TRBV20-1 TRBD1 SASQGDTEAF
TRBJ2-7 TRBV29-1 - SVVGGDFNYEQY
TRBJ1-5 TRBV28 TRBD1 ASIVGTDYSNQPQH
TRBJ2-6 TRBV5-1 TRBD1 ASSLGTGGSGANVLT
TRBJ1-2 TRBV6-1 - ASRDLWGSSRGYT
TRBJ2-2 TRBV18 - ASSPGKAWELF
TRBJ2-1 TRBV15 TRBD1 ATSRENRGMDEQF
TRBJ2-7 TRBV28 - ASSFAYEQY
TRBJ1-1 TRBV5-1 - ASSLGDLPNTEAF
TRBJ2-7 TRBV20-1 - SASPMDTSYEQY
TRBJ2-7 TRBV29-1 - SVFEGTYEQY
TRBJ1-1 TRBV2 - ASSEGGIKAF
TRBJ1-2 TRBV19 - ASSARQRAYGYT
TRBJ1-4 TRBV4-1 - ASSQVGGTNEKLF
TRBJ2-1 TRBV11-1 TRBD1 ASSVGTGQYNEQF